The sequence of this TCR beta chain was determined in a study of neurological immune-mediated disorders. Points from the study as a whole: Falling below healthy controls, multiple sclerosis showed the least TCR clonal expansion, while HTLV-1-associated myelopathy showed the most.

The sample holds one count of this clonotype. Its antigen is unidentified. It is unclear where the CDR3 begins or ends on the DNA, so no DNA is shown, and the CDR3 is as TCRdb lists it. The CDR3 has 20 residues if both end residues are counted. Looked up from germline, CDR1 is SGHTA and CDR2 is FQGNSA. Synthesis of cDNA was accomplished via 5'RACE employing 10-nucleotide random UMIs. Every sequencing run produced over 200 million TCR-beta sequences, and the sequences from any one run covered 15-18 subjects. Each CDR3 protein gets one entry after TCRdb re-called the 5' RACE reads with MiXCR. The sample carries about 18,000 distinct CDR3 sequences, 11% to 15% recorded once.

The sample consisted of CD4+ T cells from blood. The clonotype comes from an older woman with HTLV-1-associated myelopathy (HAM/TSP). The rearrangement uses TRBV7-2 and TRBJ2-7; the table calls TRBD2, which could not be checked here. CDR3 residues: CASSFYICSARRAGGYEQYF.